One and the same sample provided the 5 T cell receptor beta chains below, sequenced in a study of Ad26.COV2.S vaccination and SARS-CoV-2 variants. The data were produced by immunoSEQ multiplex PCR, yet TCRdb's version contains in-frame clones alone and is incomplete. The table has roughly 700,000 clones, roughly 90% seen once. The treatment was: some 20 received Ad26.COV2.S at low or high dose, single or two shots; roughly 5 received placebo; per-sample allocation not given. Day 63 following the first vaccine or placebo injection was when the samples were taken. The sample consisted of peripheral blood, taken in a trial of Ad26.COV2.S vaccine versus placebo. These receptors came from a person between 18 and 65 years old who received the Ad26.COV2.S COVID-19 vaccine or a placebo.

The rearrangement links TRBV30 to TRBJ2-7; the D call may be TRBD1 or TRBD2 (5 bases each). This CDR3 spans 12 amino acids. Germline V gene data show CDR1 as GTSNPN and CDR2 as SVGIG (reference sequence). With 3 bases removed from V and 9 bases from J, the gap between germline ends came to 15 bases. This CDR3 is CAWRALGAAQYF. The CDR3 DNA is TGTGCCTGGAGGGCACTCGGGGCGGCGCAGTACTTC.

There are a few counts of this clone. In DNA, the CDR3 is TGTGCCAGCAGCTTCCAGGACAGGGCTTATGGCTACACCTTC. It translates to CASSFQDRAYGYTF. The chain joins TRBV7-9 to TRBJ1-2, with 8 bases fitting TRBD1. V lost 3 bases and J lost 5; bases outside the gene matches: 5. CDR1 SEHNR and CDR2 FQNEAQ come from the germline V gene (reference sequence). The CDR3 is 14 amino acids. The variable domain in full, completed from reference TRBV7-9 and TRBJ1-2, reads DTGVSQNPRHKITKRGQNVTFRCDPISEHNRLYWYRQTLGQGPEFLTYFQNEAQLEKSRLLSDRFSAERPKGSFSTLEIQRTEQGDSAMYLCASSFQDRAYGYTFGSGTRLTVV.

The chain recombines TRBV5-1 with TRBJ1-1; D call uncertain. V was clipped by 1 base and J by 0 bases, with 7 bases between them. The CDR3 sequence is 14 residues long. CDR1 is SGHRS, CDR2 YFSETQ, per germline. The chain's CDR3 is CASSLPGMNTEAFF. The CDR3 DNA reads TGCGCCAGCAGCTTGCCGGGGATGAACACTGAAGCTTTCTTT.

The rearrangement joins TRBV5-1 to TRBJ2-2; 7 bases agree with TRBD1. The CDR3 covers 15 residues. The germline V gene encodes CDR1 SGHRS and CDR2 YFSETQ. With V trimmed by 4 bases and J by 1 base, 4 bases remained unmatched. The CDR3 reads CASSETGKNTGELFF. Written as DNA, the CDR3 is TGCGCCAGCAGCGAGACAGGGAAGAACACCGGGGAGCTGTTTTTT.

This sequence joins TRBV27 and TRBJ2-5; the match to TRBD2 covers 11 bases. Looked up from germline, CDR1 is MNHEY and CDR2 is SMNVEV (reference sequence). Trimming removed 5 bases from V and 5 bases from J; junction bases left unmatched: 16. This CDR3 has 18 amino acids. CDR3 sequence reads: CASSRSSGGPLAGETQYF. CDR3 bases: TGTGCCAGCAGTAGGTCTAGCGGGGGGCCGCTTGCGGGTGAGACCCAGTACTTC.